Each of the 29 T cell receptor beta chains below was sequenced from the same sample in a study of vaccination and CD4 T cells after COVID-19. Once obtained from cultured CD4+ T cells, the DNA was sequenced using the Oncomine TCR Beta short-read assay. A single record per CDR3 protein comes from TCRdb applying MiXCR to the PCR reads. The table has some 13,000 distinct CDR3 sequences, roughly 37% seen once. For these TCRs, the target antigens are not known. Treatment denoted: approximately 11-day PBMC culture with coronavirus spike peptide pools or control peptides (ViraFEST assay). Sequenced input: CD4+ T cells from blood, cultured in vitro. The receptors here all came from a human donor who had recovered from COVID-19.

Of note for this clonotype: This may come from a read error, since a much larger clone is one base off. The chain has TRBV19 and TRBJ2-2, with D perhaps TRBD2 (6 bases). Germline V CDR1 and CDR2: LNHDA, SQIVND (reference sequence). V lost 9 bases and J lost 6, with 17 bases in between. This CDR3 comprises 14 residues. The CDR3 is CASDGSSGAGELFF. CDR3 bases: TGTGCCAGCGATGGATCGTCGGGGGCCGGGGAGCTGTTTTTT.

The chain employs TRBV7-9 and TRBJ1-4; D gene ambiguous. V dropped 4 bases and J dropped 5 bases, with 14 bases sitting between them. The CDR3 length is 15 residues. The V gene's germline CDR1 is SEHNR and CDR2 FQNEAQ (reference sequence). For the CDR3, the DNA is TGTGCCAGCAGCTATGGGCAGTACCGGAATGAAAAACTGTTTTTT. This encodes CASSYGQYRNEKLFF. Full variable domain (missing parts from reference TRBV7-9 and TRBJ1-4): DTGVSQNPRHKITKRGQNVTFRCDPISEHNRLYWYRQTLGQGPEFLTYFQNEAQLEKSRLLSDRFSAERPKGSFSTLEIQRTEQGDSAMYLCASSYGQYRNEKLFFGSGTQLSVL.

This clonotype qualifies as medium-sized (0.01 to 0.1%). The chain links TRBV11-2 to TRBJ1-2; D gene unclear. The germline V gene has CDR1 SGHAT and CDR2 FQNNGV. Between the trimmed V and J ends, which lost 6 bases and 2 bases, there was a span of 22 bases. The CDR3 is 17 residues long. This chain's CDR3 is CASSLLKTERTNYGYTF. The CDR3, as DNA: TGTGCCAGCAGTTTATTGAAAACGGAACGAACAAACTATGGCTACACCTTC.

The chain couples TRBV7-9 to TRBJ2-1; no reliable D call. V gave up 0 bases and J gave up 4 bases, with 13 bases separating them. Germline V gives CDR1 SEHNR, CDR2 FQNEAQ (reference sequence). This CDR3 is built from 16 residues. The CDR3, as DNA: TGTGCCAGCAGCTTAGCGCTTGGGTCCCTTTACAATGAGCAGTTCTTC. Its translation is CASSLALGSLYNEQFF.

This clonotype was seen a handful of times. The chain has TRBV20-1 and TRBJ2-1; possibly TRBD2 for D (6 bases). Trimming pared 1 base from V and 9 bases from J, leaving 10 bases between. CDR3 length: 12 residues. Germline CDR1 reads DFQATT; CDR2 reads SNEGSKA (reference sequence). This chain's CDR3 is CSARGGEFEQFF. CDR3 sequence (DNA): TGCAGTGCTAGAGGCGGGGAATTTGAGCAGTTCTTC.

A few counts support this clonotype. The chain recombines TRBV10-3 with TRBJ1-2; the D gene is possibly TRBD1 (5 bases). The ends were cut back, 3 bases at V and 3 bases at J, with 8 bases in the middle. The CDR3 extends over 13 amino acids. Per germline, CDR1 ENHRY and CDR2 SYGVKD. CDR3 sequence reads: CAISELGDYGYTF. Here the CDR3 DNA reads TGTGCCATCAGTGAACTAGGGGACTATGGCTACACCTTC.

The chain has TRBV6-5 and TRBJ2-3; no firm D call. This CDR3 contains 14 residues. V lost 4 bases to trimming and J lost 4 bases, with 12 bases between them. The germline CDR1 and CDR2 sequences are MNHEY and SVGAGI. CDR3 bases: TGTGCCAGCAGTTCCCCATCCATCGCAGATACGCAGTATTTT. Amino acids: CASSSPSIADTQYF.

The chain carries TRBV5-1 and TRBJ1-6; no reliable D call. V lost 0 bases to trimming and J lost 5 bases, with 6 bases between them. CDR1 is SGHRS and CDR2 is YFSETQ in the germline V gene. The CDR3 is 14 residues long. The CDR3 coding sequence is TGCGCCAGCAGCTTGGAGGGAAATAATTCACCCCTCCACTTT. Translated, it gives CASSLEGNNSPLHF.

The chain uses TRBV10-3 and TRBJ2-5; a possible D gene is TRBD1 (6 bases). In germline, CDR1 is ENHRY, CDR2 SYGVKD. V was clipped by 0 bases and J by 8 bases, with 7 bases between them. The length of the CDR3 is 12 residues. In nucleotides, the CDR3 is TGTGCCATCAGTGAGTCAGGGGGAACCCAGTACTTC. It encodes CAISESGGTQYF.

This clonotype was picked up a small number of times. The chain has TRBV24-1 and TRBJ2-3; 7 nucleotides align to TRBD2. Germline-derived CDR1 and CDR2 are KGHDR and SFDVKD. This CDR3 contains 15 residues. V shed 5 bases, J shed 3 bases, and the junction held 7 bases outside the gene matches. The CDR3 DNA follows: TGTGCCACCAGTGCCGTGGGGAGGGGTACAGATACGCAGTATTTT. It codes for CATSAVGRGTDTQYF.

This clonotype was detected a few times. The chain couples TRBV12-3 or TRBV12-4 to TRBJ2-3; perhaps TRBD1 as D (6 bases). The CDR3 runs 14 residues. V lost 6 bases, J lost 10 bases, and 20 bases lay in between. The CDR3 nucleotides read TGTGCCAGCAGAAACAGGGTTGGACCTTTCGCGCAGTATTTT. Protein product: CASRNRVGPFAQYF.

The chain combines TRBV24-1 with TRBJ2-1, with D hard to call. CDR1 and CDR2 (germline): KGHDR, SFDVKD. Trimming removed 1 base at V and 10 bases at J, with 7 bases between. The CDR3 spans 12 residues. CDR3 sequence reads: CATSDFTREQFF. Here the CDR3 DNA reads TGTGCCACCAGTGATTTTACGAGGGAGCAGTTCTTC.

V gene TRBV20-1 combines with J gene TRBJ1-2; TRBD1 agrees at 9 bases. The trim removed 2 bases at V and 7 bases at J, leaving 5 bases unmatched. Germline CDR1 reads DFQATT; CDR2 reads SNEGSKA (reference sequence). This CDR3 is built from 13 residues. The CDR3 nucleotides are TGCAGTGCTAGATTGGGACAGGGTCTTGGCTACACCTTC. This sequence encodes CSARLGQGLGYTF.

J is TRBJ2-3 and V is TRBV5-4; D possibly corresponds to TRBD1 (6 bases). Germline lookup yields CDR1 SGHNT and CDR2 YYREEE (reference sequence). Trimming cost V 0 bases and J 4 bases, with 9 bases left between them. CDR3 length: 14 amino acids. The CDR3 nucleotides are TGTGCCAGCAGCTTGGAAAACAGGGCAGATACGCAGTATTTT. This codes for CASSLENRADTQYF.

This chain joins TRBV7-2 and TRBJ1-3; possible D gene TRBD1, 5 bases. The germline V gene has CDR1 SGHTA and CDR2 FQGNSA. The CDR3 length is 16 residues. V was trimmed by 1 base and J by 1 base, leaving 11 bases between them. The CDR3 DNA reads TGTGCCAGCAGCTTAGAGGGGAGTTTTTCTGGAAACACCATATATTTT. Translating gives CASSLEGSFSGNTIYF.

The V and J genes are TRBV12-3 or TRBV12-4 and TRBJ2-2; D remains unclear. V shed 3 bases and J shed 6 bases, with 11 bases lying between them. The CDR3 extends over 14 amino acids. CDR3 amino acids: CASSLVWLSGELFF. The CDR3 DNA sequence: TGTGCCAGCAGTTTGGTCTGGCTCTCCGGGGAGCTGTTTTTT.

The chain has TRBV7-8 and TRBJ2-1, with 11 bases aligning to TRBD2. The length of the CDR3 is 18 residues. V shed 5 bases, J shed 4 bases, and the junction held 13 bases outside the gene matches. In germline, CDR1 is SGHVS, CDR2 FQNEAQ. The CDR3 nucleotides read TGTGCCAGCAGCCCCTCTATTGGACTAGCGGGCCCTTACAATGAGCAGTTCTTC. Amino acids: CASSPSIGLAGPYNEQFF. Full variable domain (outside the CDR3, taken from reference TRBV7-8 and TRBJ2-1): GAGVSQSPRYKVAKRGQDVALRCDPISGHVSLFWYQQALGQGPEFLTYFQNEAQLDKSGLPSDRFFAERPEGSVSTLKIQRTQQEDSAVYLCASSPSIGLAGPYNEQFFGPGTRLTVL.

Only a few counts were recorded for this clonotype. The chain uses TRBV11-2 and TRBJ2-5; possibly TRBD2 for D (6 bases). The V and J ends lost 3 bases and 5 bases respectively, with 19 bases between them. The V gene's germline CDR1 is SGHAT and CDR2 FQNNGV. CDR3 length: 16 residues. CDR3 amino acids: CASSLVGGRAWETQYF. The CDR3 coding sequence is TGTGCCAGCAGCTTGGTCGGGGGAAGGGCGTGGGAGACCCAGTACTTC.

The chain joins TRBV28 to TRBJ2-1; TRBD1 matches at 8 bases. V shed 5 bases and J 10 bases; nucleotides not matched to a gene: 10. The CDR3 is 14 amino acids. Germline V gene data show CDR1 as MDHEN and CDR2 as SYDVKM. The CDR3 coding sequence is TGTGCCAGCAGTCGCGGACAGGGCATCAAGGAGCAGTTCTTC. Amino acids: CASSRGQGIKEQFF.

The chain carries TRBV6-5 and TRBJ2-3; 8 bases line up with TRBD1. Looked up from germline, CDR1 is MNHEY and CDR2 is SVGAGI. The CDR3 contains 18 residues. Trimming at V came to 0 bases and at J to 4 bases, leaving 12 bases not matched to a gene. The CDR3 sequence is CASSYSGGIRGLPDTQYF. The CDR3 DNA follows: TGTGCCAGCAGTTACTCAGGGGGGATCAGGGGGCTCCCAGATACGCAGTATTTT.

The rearrangement links TRBV27 to TRBJ1-5; no firm D call. Trimming removed 4 bases from V and 2 bases from J, with 12 bases in between. This CDR3 region has 15 residues. Germline V gene sequence: CDR1 MNHEY, CDR2 SMNVEV (reference sequence). CDR3 coding DNA: TGTGCCAGCAGTTCAGCCGAGGGAGGCAATCAGCCCCAGCATTTT. This sequence encodes CASSSAEGGNQPQHF.

This clonotype was counted only a few times. The genes are TRBV7-3 and TRBJ2-6; D call uncertain. Trimming took 4 bases from V and 0 from J, leaving 10 bases between them. The CDR3 is 16 amino acids. CDR1 is SGHTA and CDR2 is FQGTGA in the germline V gene. The chain's CDR3 is CASSSRNSSGANVLTF. The CDR3 DNA follows: TGTGCCAGCAGCTCCCGAAATAGCTCTGGGGCCAACGTCCTGACTTTC.

This clonotype was counted between two and nine times. The chain uses TRBV6-1 and TRBJ1-1; a weak D match, TRBD1 (5 bases). The germline V and J ends were trimmed by 8 bases and 0 bases, with 7 bases remaining between them. CDR1 MNHNS and CDR2 SASEGT come from the germline V gene. The CDR3 is 12 amino acids. CDR3 sequence (DNA): TGTGCCAGCCACAGGTTGAACACTGAAGCTTTCTTT. Its protein product is CASHRLNTEAFF.

This clonotype occurred once. The CDR3 region has the DNA TGTGCCAGTTACACGACGGGAAACACCGGGGAGCTGTTTTTT. Protein product: CASYTTGNTGELFF. The chain combines TRBV28 with TRBJ2-2; perhaps TRBD2 as D (5 bases). Deletions cut 9 bases from V and 2 bases from J, with 13 bases between. The V gene's germline CDR1 is MDHEN and CDR2 SYDVKM. There are 14 residues in the CDR3.

The gene calls are TRBV7-9 and TRBJ2-5, with a weak D call TRBD2 (6 bases). Trimming cost V 3 bases and J 4 bases, with 21 bases left between them. The CDR3 extends over 17 amino acids. The V gene's germline CDR1 is SEHNR and CDR2 FQNEAQ (reference sequence). CDR3: CASSFSRGPPFPETQYF. CDR3 DNA: TGTGCCAGCAGCTTCTCGCGGGGCCCCCCCTTCCCAGAGACCCAGTACTTC.

This clonotype was detected a few times. The J gene is TRBJ2-7, the V gene TRBV2, with D perhaps TRBD2 (6 bases). This CDR3 is built from 12 residues. Germline values: CDR1 SNHLY, CDR2 FYNNEI. V was shortened by 6 bases and J by 2 bases, with 8 bases between the two germline ends. This CDR3 reads CASRGGTYEQYF. CDR3 in DNA: TGTGCCAGCAGGGGGGGTACCTACGAGCAGTACTTC.

This clonotype showed up just a few times. The rearrangement links TRBV4-2 to TRBJ2-4; 7 nucleotides agree with TRBD1. The CDR3 loop spans 16 amino acids. V was clipped by 3 bases and J by 6 bases; unmatched bases: 11. Germline V lookup: CDR1 LGHNA, CDR2 YNFKEQ. The CDR3 region is CASSQARGQLSNIQYF. CDR3 in DNA: TGTGCCAGCAGCCAGGCACGGGGACAGTTGTCAAACATTCAGTACTTC.

The V call is TRBV2, the J call TRBJ2-7; 10 nucleotides align to TRBD1. The germline V gene has CDR1 SNHLY and CDR2 FYNNEI. The CDR3 is made up of 15 amino acids. With V trimmed by 8 bases and J by 2 bases, 9 bases remained unmatched. CDR3 DNA: TGTGCCAGCCGGGTTAGAGGACAGGGGGCCTACGAGCAGTACTTC. Amino acid sequence: CASRVRGQGAYEQYF.

A few counts support this clonotype. The chain has TRBV24-1 and TRBJ2-3; 7 bases agree with TRBD1. The CDR3 consists of 15 residues. J lost 0 bases, V lost 6 bases, and 5 bases had no gene match. CDR1 and CDR2 (germline): KGHDR, SFDVKD. Written as DNA, the CDR3 is TGTGCCACCAGTCTGACAGGGAAAAGCACAGATACGCAGTATTTT. Encoded protein: CATSLTGKSTDTQYF.